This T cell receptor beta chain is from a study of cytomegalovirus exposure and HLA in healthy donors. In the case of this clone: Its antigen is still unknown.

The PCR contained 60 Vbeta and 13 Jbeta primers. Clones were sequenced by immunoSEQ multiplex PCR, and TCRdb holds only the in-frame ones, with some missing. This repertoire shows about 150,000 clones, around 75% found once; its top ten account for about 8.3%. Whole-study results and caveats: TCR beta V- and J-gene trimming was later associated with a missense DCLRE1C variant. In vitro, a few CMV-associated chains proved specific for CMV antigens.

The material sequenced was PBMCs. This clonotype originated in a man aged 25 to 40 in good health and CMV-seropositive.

CDR3 nucleotide sequence: TGTGCCTGGAGTGCGGGACAGGGACTTACCACCGGGGAGCTGTTTTTT. Protein product: CAWSAGQGLTTGELFF. The rearrangement links TRBV30 to TRBJ2-2; 9 bases line up with TRBD1. The CDR3 is 16 amino acids. Germline values: CDR1 GTSNPN, CDR2 SVGIG (reference sequence). With V trimmed by 1 base and J by 4 bases, 7 bases remained unmatched.